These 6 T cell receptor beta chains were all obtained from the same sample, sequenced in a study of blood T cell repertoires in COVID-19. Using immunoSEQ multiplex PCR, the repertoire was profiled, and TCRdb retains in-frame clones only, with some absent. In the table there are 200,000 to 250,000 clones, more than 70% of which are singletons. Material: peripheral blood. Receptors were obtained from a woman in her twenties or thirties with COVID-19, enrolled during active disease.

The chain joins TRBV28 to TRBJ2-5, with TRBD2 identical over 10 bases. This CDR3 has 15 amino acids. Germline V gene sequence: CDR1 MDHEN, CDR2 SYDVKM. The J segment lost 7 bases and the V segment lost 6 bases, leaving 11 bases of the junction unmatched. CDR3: CASRNTGTSDGTQYF. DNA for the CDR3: TGTGCCAGCAGAAATACCGGGACTAGCGATGGGACCCAGTACTTC.

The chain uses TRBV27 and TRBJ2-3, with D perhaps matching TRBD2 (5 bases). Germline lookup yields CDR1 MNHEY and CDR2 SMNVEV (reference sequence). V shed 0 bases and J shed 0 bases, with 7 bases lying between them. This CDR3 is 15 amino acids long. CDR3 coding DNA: TGTGCCAGCAGTTTATCTTTAGCGAGCACAGATACGCAGTATTTT. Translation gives CASSLSLASTDTQYF.

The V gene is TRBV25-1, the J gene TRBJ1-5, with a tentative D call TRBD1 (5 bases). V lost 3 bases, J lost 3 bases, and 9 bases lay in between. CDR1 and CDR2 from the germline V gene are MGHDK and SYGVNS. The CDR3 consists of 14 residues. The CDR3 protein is CASSDRVDNQPQHF. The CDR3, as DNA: TGTGCCAGCAGTGACAGGGTTGACAATCAGCCCCAGCATTTT. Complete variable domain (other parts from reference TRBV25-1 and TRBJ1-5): EADIYQTPRYLVIGTGKKITLECSQTMGHDKMYWYQQDPGMELHLIHYSYGVNSTEKGDLSSESTVSRIRTEHFPLTLESARPSHTSQYLCASSDRVDNQPQHFGDGTRLSIL.

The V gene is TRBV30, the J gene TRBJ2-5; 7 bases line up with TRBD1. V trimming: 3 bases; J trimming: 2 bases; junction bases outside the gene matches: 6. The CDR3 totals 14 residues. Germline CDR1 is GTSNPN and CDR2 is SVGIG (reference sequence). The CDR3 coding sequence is TGTGCCTGGAGGCACGGACAGGTACAAGAGACCCAGTACTTC. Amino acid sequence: CAWRHGQVQETQYF.

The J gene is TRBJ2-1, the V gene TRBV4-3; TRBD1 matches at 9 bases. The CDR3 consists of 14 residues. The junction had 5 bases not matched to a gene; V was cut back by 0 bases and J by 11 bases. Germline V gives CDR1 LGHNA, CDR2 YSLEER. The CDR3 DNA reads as TGCGCCAGCAGCCAAGACCCGGGACAGGGAAAGCAGTTCTTC. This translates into CASSQDPGQGKQFF.

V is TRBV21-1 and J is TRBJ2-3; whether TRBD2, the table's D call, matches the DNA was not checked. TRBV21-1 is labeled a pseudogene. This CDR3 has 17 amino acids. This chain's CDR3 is CASSIRSEGRGGDTQYF. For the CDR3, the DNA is TGTGCCAGCAGTATAAGGAGTGAAGGGAGGGGAGGAGATACGCAGTATTTT.